The rows below give T cell receptor beta chains drawn from one sample of a study of blood T cell repertoires in COVID-19. Libraries were prepared by immunoSEQ multiplex PCR; TCRdb keeps only in-frame clonotypes and omits some of them. The repertoire has about 220,000 clones, 82% of them found once; the top ten carry under 3.5%. Material for sequencing was PBMCs or T cells enriched from blood (not recorded which). All receptors come from a woman in her sixties or seventies who had recovered from COVID-19. The CDR3 runs from the conserved cysteine through the conserved F or W. The D gene is left open where the match is weak. The size of a clone is reported for some rows only, either as once, few or many, or as a class for expanded clones.

v_call	d_call	cdr3_length	j_call	clone_size	cdr3_aa	cdr3_nt
TRBV25-1	TRBD1	16	TRBJ1-6	once	CASSVTGTGGNSPLHF	TGTGCCAGCAGTGTAACGGGGACAGGGGGCAATTCACCCCTCCACTTT
TRBV19	TRBD2	17	TRBJ2-7	NA	CASSTSGLAGGAYEQYF	TGTGCCAGTAGTACTTCCGGACTAGCGGGGGGGGCCTACGAGCAGTACTTC
TRBV2	NA	15	TRBJ1-2	few	CASSEAFSGGYGYTF	TGTGCCAGCAGTGAAGCGTTCTCGGGGGGCTATGGCTACACCTTC
TRBV13	NA	13	TRBJ1-1	NA	CASNFAASSEAFF	TGTGCCAGCAACTTCGCGGCTTCGTCGGAAGCTTTCTTT
TRBV10-3	TRBD1	15	TRBJ2-1	NA	CAIRGQGSSYNEQFF	TGTGCCATCAGAGGACAGGGGAGCTCCTACAATGAGCAGTTCTTC
TRBV6-1	NA	13	TRBJ1-2	NA	CASTEVREYGYTF	TGTGCCAGCACTGAAGTCCGGGAGTATGGCTACACCTTC
TRBV7-9	NA	16	TRBJ2-2	NA	CASSSTGTRTGGELFF	TGTGCCAGCAGCTCCACCGGGACTCGGACGGGCGGGGAGCTGTTTTTT
TRBV13	NA	12	TRBJ2-7	NA	CASSGGRPATYF	TGTGCCAGCAGCGGGGGCCGCCCGGCGACGTACTTC
TRBV28	TRBD1	14	TRBJ1-3	NA	CASSTPGQGNTIYF	TGTGCCAGCAGTACCCCGGGACAGGGAAACACCATATATTTT
TRBV29-1	TRBD1	14	TRBJ1-2	once	CSARGRTGTYGYTF	TGCAGCGCTAGGGGCAGGACAGGAACCTATGGCTACACCTTC
TRBV19	TRBD1	13	TRBJ1-6	NA	CASSADRGTPLHF	TGTGCCAGTAGTGCCGACAGGGGTACACCCCTCCACTTT
TRBV11-3	NA	16	TRBJ2-2	NA	CASSLDRWTVTGELFF	TGTGCCAGCAGCTTAGATCGATGGACAGTGACCGGGGAGCTGTTTTTT
TRBV10-3	TRBD1	14	TRBJ1-5	NA	CAISGTGSNQPQHF	TGTGCCATCAGTGGGACAGGGAGCAATCAGCCCCAGCATTTT
TRBV4-1	TRBD1	16	TRBJ1-6	NA	CASSQDIGQGVGALHF	TGCGCCAGCAGCCAAGATATAGGACAGGGCGTCGGGGCCCTCCACTTT
TRBV7-2	TRBD2	15	TRBJ2-7	NA	CASSPRTSALYEQYF	TGTGCCAGCAGCCCCCGGACTAGCGCGCTCTACGAGCAGTACTTC
TRBV7-2	NA	15	TRBJ1-1	NA	CASSLAEGLNTEAFF	TGTGCCAGCAGCTTAGCGGAGGGATTGAACACTGAAGCTTTCTTT